This T cell receptor beta chain was obtained from a study of shared clonotypes between healthy human individuals. The CD8 memory sample joined CD45RO+ cells and CCR7-negative CD45RA+ cells. Whole-study results and caveats: An effect of sequencing depth on clonotype sharing among donors was expected.

Turning to this clone: The target antigen is unknown.

The V end lost 4 bases, the J end lost 6 bases, and 9 bases lay between the germline ends. Germline lookup yields CDR1 MGHRA and CDR2 YSYEKL. The length of the CDR3 is 13 residues. Sorted-subset replicate PCRs used 150 to 200 ng DNA, some 33,000 T cell genomes. Method: immunoSEQ multiplex PCR; TCRdb's copy keeps in-frame clones and lacks some. Of some 700,000 clones listed, roughly 88% were seen once; the top ten hold 30% to 40%. Sequencing used memory CD8+ T cells from PBMCs. Subset noted: CD45RO+ cells pooled with CCR7-negative TemRA cells. This clonotype originated in a man aged 18 to 29 in good health. Some clones in this sample may be carry-over from other donors' samples. The chain is built from TRBV4-1 and TRBJ1-4, with D maybe TRBD1 (5 bases). CDR3: CASSPRRDEKLFF. CDR3 DNA sequence: TGCGCCAGCAGCCCGCGCAGGGATGAAAAACTGTTTTTT.